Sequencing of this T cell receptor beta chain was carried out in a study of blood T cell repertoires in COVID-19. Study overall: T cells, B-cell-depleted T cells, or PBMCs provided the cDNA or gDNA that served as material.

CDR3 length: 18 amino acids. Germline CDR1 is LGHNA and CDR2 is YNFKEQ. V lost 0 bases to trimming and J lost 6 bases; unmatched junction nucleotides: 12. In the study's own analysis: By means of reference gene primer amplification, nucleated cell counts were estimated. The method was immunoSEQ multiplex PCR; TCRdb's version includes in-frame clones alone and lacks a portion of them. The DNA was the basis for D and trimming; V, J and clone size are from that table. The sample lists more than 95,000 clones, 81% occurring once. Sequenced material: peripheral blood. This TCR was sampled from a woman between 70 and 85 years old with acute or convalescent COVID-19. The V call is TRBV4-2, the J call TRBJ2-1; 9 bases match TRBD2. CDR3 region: CASSQDPSGRRWGNEQFF. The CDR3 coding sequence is TGTGCCAGCAGCCAAGATCCGAGCGGGAGGCGGTGGGGCAATGAGCAGTTCTTC.